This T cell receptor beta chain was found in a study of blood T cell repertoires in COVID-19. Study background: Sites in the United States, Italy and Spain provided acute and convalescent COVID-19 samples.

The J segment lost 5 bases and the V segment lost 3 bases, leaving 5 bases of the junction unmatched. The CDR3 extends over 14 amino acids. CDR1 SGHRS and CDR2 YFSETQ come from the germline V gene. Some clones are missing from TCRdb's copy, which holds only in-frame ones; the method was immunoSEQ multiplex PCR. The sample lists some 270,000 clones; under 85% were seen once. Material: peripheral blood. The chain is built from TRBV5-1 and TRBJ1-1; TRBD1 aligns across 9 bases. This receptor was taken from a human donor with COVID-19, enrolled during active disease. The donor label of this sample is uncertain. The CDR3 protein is CASSSTGGVTEAFF. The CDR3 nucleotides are TGCGCCAGCAGCTCTACAGGGGGCGTAACTGAAGCTTTCTTT.